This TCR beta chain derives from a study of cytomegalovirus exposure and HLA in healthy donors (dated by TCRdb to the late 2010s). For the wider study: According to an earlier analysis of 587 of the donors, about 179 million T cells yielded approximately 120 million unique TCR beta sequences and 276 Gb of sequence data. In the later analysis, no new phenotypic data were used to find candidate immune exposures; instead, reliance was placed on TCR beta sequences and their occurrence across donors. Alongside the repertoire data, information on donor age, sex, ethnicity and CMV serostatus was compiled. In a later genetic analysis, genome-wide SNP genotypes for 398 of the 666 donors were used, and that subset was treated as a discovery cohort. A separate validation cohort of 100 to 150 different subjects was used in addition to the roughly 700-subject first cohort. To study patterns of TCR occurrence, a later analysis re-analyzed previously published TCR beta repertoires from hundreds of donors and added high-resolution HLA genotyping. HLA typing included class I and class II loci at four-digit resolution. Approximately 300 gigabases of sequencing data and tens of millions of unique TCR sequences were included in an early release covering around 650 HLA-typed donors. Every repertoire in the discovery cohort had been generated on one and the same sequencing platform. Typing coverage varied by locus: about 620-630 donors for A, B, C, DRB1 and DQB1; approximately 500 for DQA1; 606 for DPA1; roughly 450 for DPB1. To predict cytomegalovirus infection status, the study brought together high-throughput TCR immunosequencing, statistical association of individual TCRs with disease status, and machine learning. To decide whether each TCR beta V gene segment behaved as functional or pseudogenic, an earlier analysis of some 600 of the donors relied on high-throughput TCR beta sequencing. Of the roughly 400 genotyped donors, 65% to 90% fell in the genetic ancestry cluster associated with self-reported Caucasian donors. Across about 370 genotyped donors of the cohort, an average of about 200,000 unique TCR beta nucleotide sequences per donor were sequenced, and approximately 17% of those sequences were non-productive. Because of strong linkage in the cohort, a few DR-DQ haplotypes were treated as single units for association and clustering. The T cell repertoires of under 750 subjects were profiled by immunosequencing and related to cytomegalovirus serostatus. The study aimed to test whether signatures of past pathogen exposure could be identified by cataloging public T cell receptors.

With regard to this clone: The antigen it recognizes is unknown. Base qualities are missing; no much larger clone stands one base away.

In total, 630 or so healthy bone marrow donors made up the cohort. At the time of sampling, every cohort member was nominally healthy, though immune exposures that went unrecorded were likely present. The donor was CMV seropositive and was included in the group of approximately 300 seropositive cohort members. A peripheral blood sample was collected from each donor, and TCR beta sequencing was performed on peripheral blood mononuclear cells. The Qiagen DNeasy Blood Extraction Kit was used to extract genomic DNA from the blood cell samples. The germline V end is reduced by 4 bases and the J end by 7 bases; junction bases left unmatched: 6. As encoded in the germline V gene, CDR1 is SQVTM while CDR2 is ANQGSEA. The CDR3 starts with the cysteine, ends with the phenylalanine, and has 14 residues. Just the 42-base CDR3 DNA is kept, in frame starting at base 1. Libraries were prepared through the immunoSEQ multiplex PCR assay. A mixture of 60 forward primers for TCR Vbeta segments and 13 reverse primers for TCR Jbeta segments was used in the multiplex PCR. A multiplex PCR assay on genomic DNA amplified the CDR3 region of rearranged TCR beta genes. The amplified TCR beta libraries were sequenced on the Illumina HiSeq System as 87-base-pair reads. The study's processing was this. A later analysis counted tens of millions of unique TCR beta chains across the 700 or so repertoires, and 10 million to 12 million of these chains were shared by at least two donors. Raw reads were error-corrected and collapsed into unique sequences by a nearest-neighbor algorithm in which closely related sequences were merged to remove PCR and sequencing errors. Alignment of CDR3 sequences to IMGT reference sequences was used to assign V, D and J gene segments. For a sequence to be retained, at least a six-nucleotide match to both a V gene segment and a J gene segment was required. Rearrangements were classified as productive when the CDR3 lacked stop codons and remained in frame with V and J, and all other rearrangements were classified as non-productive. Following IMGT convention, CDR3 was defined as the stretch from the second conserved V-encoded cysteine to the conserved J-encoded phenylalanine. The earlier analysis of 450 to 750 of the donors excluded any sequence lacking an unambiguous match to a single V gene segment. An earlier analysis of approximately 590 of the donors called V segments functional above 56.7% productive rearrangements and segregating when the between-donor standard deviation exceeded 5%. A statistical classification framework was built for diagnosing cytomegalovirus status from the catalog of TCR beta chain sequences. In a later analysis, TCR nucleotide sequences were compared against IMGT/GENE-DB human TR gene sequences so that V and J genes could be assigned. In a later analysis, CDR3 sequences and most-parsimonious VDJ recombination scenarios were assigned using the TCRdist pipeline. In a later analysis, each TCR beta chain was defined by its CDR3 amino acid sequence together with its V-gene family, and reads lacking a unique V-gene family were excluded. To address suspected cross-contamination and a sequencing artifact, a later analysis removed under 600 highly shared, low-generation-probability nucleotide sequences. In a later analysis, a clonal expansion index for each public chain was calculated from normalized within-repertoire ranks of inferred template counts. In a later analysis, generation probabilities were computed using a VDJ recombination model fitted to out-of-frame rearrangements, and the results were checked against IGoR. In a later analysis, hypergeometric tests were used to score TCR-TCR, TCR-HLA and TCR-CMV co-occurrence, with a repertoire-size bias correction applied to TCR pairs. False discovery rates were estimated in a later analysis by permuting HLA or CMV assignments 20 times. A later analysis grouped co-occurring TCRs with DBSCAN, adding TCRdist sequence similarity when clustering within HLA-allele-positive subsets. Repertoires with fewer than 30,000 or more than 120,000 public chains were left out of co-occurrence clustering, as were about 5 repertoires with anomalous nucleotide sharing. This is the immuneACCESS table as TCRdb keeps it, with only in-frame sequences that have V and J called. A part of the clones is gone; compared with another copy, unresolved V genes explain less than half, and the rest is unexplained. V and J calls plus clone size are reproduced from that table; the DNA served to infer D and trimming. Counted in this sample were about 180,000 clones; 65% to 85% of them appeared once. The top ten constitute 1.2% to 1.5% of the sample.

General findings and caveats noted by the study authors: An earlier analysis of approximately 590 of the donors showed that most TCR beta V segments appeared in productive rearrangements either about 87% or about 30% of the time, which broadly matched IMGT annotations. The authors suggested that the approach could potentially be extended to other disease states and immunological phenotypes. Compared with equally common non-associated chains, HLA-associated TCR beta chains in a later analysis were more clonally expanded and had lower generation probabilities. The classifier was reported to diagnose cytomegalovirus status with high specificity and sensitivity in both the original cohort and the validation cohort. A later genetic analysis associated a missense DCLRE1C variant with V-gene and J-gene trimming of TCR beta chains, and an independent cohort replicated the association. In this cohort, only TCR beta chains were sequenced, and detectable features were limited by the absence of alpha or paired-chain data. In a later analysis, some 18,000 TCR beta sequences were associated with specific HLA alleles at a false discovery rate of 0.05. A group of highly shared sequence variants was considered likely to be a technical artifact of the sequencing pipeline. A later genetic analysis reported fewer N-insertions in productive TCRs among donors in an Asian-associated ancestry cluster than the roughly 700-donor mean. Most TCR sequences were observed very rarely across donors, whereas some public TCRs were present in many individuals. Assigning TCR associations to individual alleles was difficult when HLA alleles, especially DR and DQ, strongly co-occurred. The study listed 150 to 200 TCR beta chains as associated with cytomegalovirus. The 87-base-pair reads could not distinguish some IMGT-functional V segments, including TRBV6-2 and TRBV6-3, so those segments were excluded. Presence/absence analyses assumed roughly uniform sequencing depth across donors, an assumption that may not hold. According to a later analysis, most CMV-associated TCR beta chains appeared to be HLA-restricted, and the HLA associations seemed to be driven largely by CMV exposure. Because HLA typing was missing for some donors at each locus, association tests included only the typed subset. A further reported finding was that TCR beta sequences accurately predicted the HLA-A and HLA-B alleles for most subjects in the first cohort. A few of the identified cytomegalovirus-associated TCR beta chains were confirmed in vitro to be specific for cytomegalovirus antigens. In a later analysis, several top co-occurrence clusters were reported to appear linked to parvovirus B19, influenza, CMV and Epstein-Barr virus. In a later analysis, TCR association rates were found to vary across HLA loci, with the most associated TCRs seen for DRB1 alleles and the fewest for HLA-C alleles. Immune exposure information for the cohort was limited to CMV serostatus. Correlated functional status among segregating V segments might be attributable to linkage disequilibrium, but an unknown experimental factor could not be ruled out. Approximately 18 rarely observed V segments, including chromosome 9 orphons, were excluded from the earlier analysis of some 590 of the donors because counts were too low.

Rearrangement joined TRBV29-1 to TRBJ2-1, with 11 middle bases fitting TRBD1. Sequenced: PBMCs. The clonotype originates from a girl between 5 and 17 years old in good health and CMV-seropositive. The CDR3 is CSVGDRGIRNEQFF. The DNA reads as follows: TGCAGCGTTGGGGACAGGGGGATCAGAAATGAGCAGTTCTTC.